This T cell receptor (beta chain) was observed in a study of cytomegalovirus exposure and HLA in healthy donors. Germline trimming cut 2 bases from V and 3 bases from J; bases unmatched to any gene: 8. Germline CDR1 WSHSY, CDR2 SAAADI. The CDR3 has 16 amino acids. With 60 Vbeta and 13 Jbeta primers, the PCR was carried out. Some clones are missing from TCRdb's copy, which holds only in-frame ones; the method was immunoSEQ multiplex PCR. The sample contains about 130,000 clones, about 74% of which appear only once. The sample was PBMCs. The clonotype was recovered from a woman aged 50 to 65 in good health and CMV-seropositive. J is TRBJ2-7 and V is TRBV10-2; TRBD2 aligns across 9 bases. CDR3 in DNA: TGCGCCAGCAGTGAGCGGAGAAGCGGGGGGTTCTACGAGCAGTACTTC. It codes for CASSERRSGGFYEQYF.